This T cell receptor beta chain was documented in a study of blood T cell repertoires in COVID-19 (dated by TCRdb to between 2020 and 2021). Background for the entire study: Samples from collaborators originated in the United States, Italy and Spain and spanned both the acute and convalescent phases of COVID-19. The repertoires were made available in a free public database intended to serve as a resource for research on the immune response to SARS-CoV-2. Deeply sampled blood TCRbeta repertoires from subjects exposed to, actively infected with, or recovered from COVID-19 were included in the dataset. The material from the prospective study consisted of cDNA or gDNA derived from T cells, B-cell-depleted T cells, or PBMCs. Samples were obtained from the ongoing ImmuneRACE study (first 160 participants) and from roughly 1,300 subjects provided by 6 global collaborators. Where HLA class I and class II types were available, the types were taken from metadata supplied by the sample provider, not from assay-based typing. A de-identified subject ID, COVID-19 status, age in years and sex were almost always included in the sample metadata.

About this clone itself: The specificity of this receptor is unknown. Base qualities are missing; no much larger clone stands one base away.

The immunoSEQ Assay, a bias-controlled multiplex PCR, was used to amplify TCRbeta CDR3 regions from genomic DNA. As for how the authors treated the data: The number of nucleated cells in each sample was estimated from the amplification of reference gene primers within the assay. To quantify the absolute abundance of each unique TCRbeta CDR3 rearrangement, sequence reads were collapsed and filtered. For each sample, productive Simpson clonality was calculated as the square root of Simpson's diversity index over productive rearrangements. Sourced from immuneACCESS, this table was stored by TCRdb with only in-frame sequences that have V and J called. A share of the clones is absent; for the studies checked, an unresolved V gene accounts for under half, and the remainder has no known explanation. The DNA was the basis for D and trimming; V, J and clone size are from that table. This sample gives fewer than 500,000 clones in total; 70% to 90% of them show up just once. The ten largest clonotypes hold about 0.91% of the sample.

In Seattle, one collaborating source enrolled patients while the infection was active and tracked those patients longitudinally over the course of disease. Whole blood was collected in K2EDTA tubes by collaborating institutions according to the institutions' own protocols. Collaborator samples were shipped for TCRbeta analysis as frozen whole blood, isolated PBMCs, or DNA extracted from either sample type. What the research found in general, with its limitations: Clinical and demographic metadata were provided uncurated, with the amount varying by source and participant.

The TCR comes from a man younger than 30 with COVID-19, enrolled during active disease. Material for sequencing was peripheral blood.

The DNA sequence reads TGTGCCAGCAGCTTAGGGCGGGAGACCTTCACAGATACGCAGTATTTT. This sequence encodes CASSLGRETFTDTQYF. Recombination connected TRBV7-9 to TRBJ2-3; 7 bases in the junction line up with TRBD2. There are 16 amino acids in the CDR3, from cysteine to phenylalanine inclusive. Only the CDR3 part of the read is kept: 48 bases, read in frame from the first base. The germline V gene encodes CDR1 SEHNR and CDR2 FQNEAQ (reference sequence). V ends up 1 base short and J 2 bases short, with an unmatched junction base count of 6.